This T cell receptor (beta chain) was found in a study of blood T cells in healthy people across ages. A second PCR of 7 to 11 cycles used a sample-barcoded 5' primer and a J-beta primer mix. The template-switch adaptor, which had 12 random nucleotides, put a tag on each cDNA molecule. Individual samples furnished no less than 2.5 million CDR3-containing paired-end reads apiece. One entry per CDR3 protein, called by TCRdb with MiXCR from the 5' RACE reads. The sample shows 800,000 to 1,300,000 distinct CDR3 sequences, 20% to 25% of them seen only once. About this clonotype: Antigen unknown.

Findings and limits, study-wide: Donor CMV status, an unknown factor, possibly confounded changes in expanded clonotypes.

Germline CDR1 and CDR2: MNHNY and SVGAGI (reference sequence). The CDR3 has 12 residues. Trimming stripped 5 bases from V and 5 bases from J, with 9 bases between. The same data also contributed to another study, on T cells of mothers and their children. From that study: It was found that thymic selection shapes TCR recombination output similarly in related and unrelated pairs.

This TCR was sampled from a girl aged 2-10 years in good health. The sample comprised blood. The J gene is TRBJ2-5, the V gene TRBV6-6, with a possible D match to TRBD1 (6 bases). The CDR3 DNA reads TGTGCCAGCAGTACAGGGATTGAGACCCAGTACTTC. Its protein product is CASSTGIETQYF.